What follows is one TCR beta chain and its context. The antigen is undetermined. A read error may explain this, as a much larger clone is one base away. Unique molecular identifiers were attached to individual cDNA molecules. TCRdb ran MiXCR on the 5' RACE reads and lists one entry per CDR3 protein. The profile shows some 39,000 distinct CDR3 sequences, about 4% of them singletons. The entry originates in a study of early T cells in non-severe SARS-CoV-2 infection. Study overall: From unsorted whole blood, bulk RNA was sequenced, and the chains remained unpaired.

Study-wide results and limits: Anti-spike CD8 responses were favored by VDJdb matching, which missed private and CD4 specificities.

The sequencing sample was made of whole blood. The TCR originated in an adult who was a healthcare worker with PCR-confirmed SARS-CoV-2 infection or an uninfected control (not recorded which).

Here the CDR3 DNA reads TGCACCAGCAGCTTGTTTGCGGACAGCTCCTACGAGCAGTACTTC. Its protein product is CTSSLFADSSYEQYF. The chain carries TRBV5-1 and TRBJ2-7, with TRBD1 as a possible D gene (6 bases). Germline lookup yields CDR1 SGHRS and CDR2 YFSETQ. This CDR3 is 15 amino acids long.